This T cell receptor (beta chain) emerged from a study of T cells in Graves' hyperthyroidism and ophthalmopathy. Overall study findings and caveats: Most thyroid clonotypes that were expanded above 0.001 also turned up in blood.

This clonotype was counted between two and nine times. Its antigen is still unknown. From germline, CDR1 is GTSNPN and CDR2 SVGIG (reference sequence). The V and J ends lost 3 bases and 2 bases respectively, with 10 bases between them. The CDR3 has 13 amino acids. RNA transcripts served as the template for amplifying TCR beta CDR3 regions. Researchers ran a first-round RT-PCR on the TCR CDR3 using the HTBI primer set. TCRdb re-derived calls from the multiplex PCR reads in MiXCR, one entry per CDR3 protein. Of some 760,000 distinct CDR3 sequences listed, approximately 15% were seen once; the top ten hold roughly a tenth. No progression to ophthalmopathy during 18 months of follow-up defined stable disease. Thyroid ultrasound and orbital computed tomography, with clinical symptoms and serum thyroxine and TRAb, informed diagnoses. PBMCs came from 10 ml fresh peripheral blood.

The origin of this receptor is a woman aged 18-30 years with Graves' hyperthyroidism. Sequenced input: blood. The J gene is TRBJ1-1, the V gene TRBV30; D perhaps matches TRBD1 (6 bases). CDR3 in amino acids: CAWSVDSNTEAFF. CDR3 DNA: TGTGCCTGGAGCGTGGACAGCAACACTGAAGCTTTCTTT.